The clone carrying this T cell receptor (beta chain) was detected ten times or more. As yet, its antigen is unknown. Aged 18 to 65, the patients had hyperthyroidism that was newly diagnosed and had lasted under 2 months. The study excluded patients with uncontrolled infection, other autoimmune disease, pregnancy or lactation. Germline CDR1 is ENHRY and CDR2 is SYGVKD. Trimming removed 3 bases from V and 5 bases from J; junction bases left unmatched: 13. The CDR3 totals 17 residues. Amplification targeted TCR beta CDR3 regions from RNA transcripts. HTBI primers drove first-round RT-PCR of the TCR CDR3. TCRdb fed the multiplex PCR reads into MiXCR, producing one record per CDR3 protein. The sample lists roughly 500,000 distinct CDR3 sequences, over 11% occurring once. The data originate from a study of T cells in Graves' hyperthyroidism and ophthalmopathy. Regarding the study as a whole: Ophthalmopathy, which appeared later, was predicted by the model a median approximately six months before onset.

This sequence originates from a woman aged 25-40 years with Graves' hyperthyroidism that later progressed to Graves' ophthalmopathy. The genes are TRBV10-3 and TRBJ2-7, with 10 bases matching TRBD2. The specimen sequenced was blood. As DNA, the CDR3 is TGTGCCATCAGTGACACGGGACCTAGCGGGAGCAGACACGAGCAGTACTTC. Translating it yields CAISDTGPSGSRHEQYF.